This TCR beta chain originates from a study of blood T cell repertoires in COVID-19. Study-level information: Collection of acute and convalescent COVID-19 samples took place in the United States, Italy and Spain. T cells, B-cell-depleted T cells, or PBMCs supplied cDNA or gDNA.

V lost 2 bases, J lost 5 bases, and 12 bases lay in between. Germline assignment: CDR1 SQVTM and CDR2 ANQGSEA. The CDR3 has 13 amino acids. The authors' processing: Amplification of reference gene primers was used by the study to estimate nucleated cell counts. Data came from immunoSEQ multiplex PCR; TCRdb stores just in-frame clones and leaves some out. That table gives V, J and clone size, and the DNA gave D and trimming. The data show around 320,000 clones, 89% seen once. The specimen sequenced was peripheral blood. The chain couples TRBV29-1 to TRBJ1-1; no definite D call. The receptor comes from a woman in her twenties or thirties with COVID-19, enrolled during active disease. The CDR3 reads CSVEPGLGTEAFF. CDR3 coding DNA: TGCAGCGTTGAACCGGGGTTGGGGACTGAAGCTTTCTTT.